This paragraph reports one T cell receptor beta chain. This receptor's antigen is unknown. One base away there is no much larger clone; base qualities are not given. The CDR1 and CDR2 encoded by the germline V gene (reference sequence) are LNHDA and SQIVND. V drops 3 bases and J drops 4 bases, leaving 15 bases in between. The cysteine opens and the phenylalanine closes a CDR3 of 16 amino acids. The DNA shown is the 48-base CDR3, in frame from base 1. This sample was included in a study of T cells after yellow fever vaccination (dated 2019 in TCRdb). Background for the entire study: Libraries from fractions with low cell numbers were prepared with the SMART-Seq v4 Ultra Low Input RNA kit. To follow T-cell clones before and after primary and booster YFV17D yellow fever vaccination, bulk TCR alpha and beta repertoires were sequenced over time. Blood was collected at multiple timepoints before and after primary and secondary immunization, and bulk PBMC replicates and cell subsets were isolated. The cohort comprised two healthy male donors, one aged 18 to 29 and one aged 30 to 40 years.

The intended sense of this specimen's treatment or condition label: live attenuated yellow fever vaccine strain. At each blood-draw timepoint, two biological replicates of bulk PBMCs were obtained. PBMCs were isolated from peripheral blood using a standard Ficoll-Paque protocol. TriZol was used to extract RNA from bulk PBMCs, from CD4 and CD8 fractions, and from dextramer-positive and dextramer-negative fractions. Study-wide findings and limitations: A small share of clonotypes was detected in both CD4 and CD8 compartments, with the overlap likely arising from convergent recombination. FACS-sorted repertoires could contain abundant contaminating clonotypes from the bulk population, so computational filtering was required. The study included only a couple of donors, which limits how far the findings can be generalized. Compared with the primary T-cell response, the secondary T-cell response was faster but weaker, reaching its peak on day 5 rather than on day 15. After the booster, most clones that had expanded after primary vaccination were detected again (around 97% of CD4 and around nine tenths of CD8), suggesting broad maintenance of memory.

TCR cDNA was synthesized by 5'RACE template switching, through which a universal primer site and unique molecular identifiers were introduced. Priming for cDNA synthesis came from both the TCR alpha and TCR beta constant segments. Library amplification used two PCR steps, and the second PCR step added sample barcodes and sequencing adapters. Sequencing of libraries was performed on Illumina HiSeq 2500 (2x100 bp) or NovaSeq (2x150 bp). As for the authors' bioinformatics: MIGEC handled demultiplexing of reads and collapsing into UMI consensus sequences, while MiXCR performed V(D)J alignment. Clonotypes responding to the vaccine were identified with edgeR on replicate PBMC samples, with the criteria of FDR below 0.01 and a log2 fold change above 5 up to day 15. CD4 or CD8 identity was assigned to each bulk clonotype according to whether the clonotype was present at higher abundance in the sequenced CD4 repertoire or the sequenced CD8 repertoire. TCRdb cleaned the public reads at Q25 with fastp, built clones with MiXCR and kept in-frame beta chains. CDR3 protein sequences are deduplicated, and each keeps its most common genes and DNA. What appears here as the V and J calls and clone size reflects TCRdb's work, not the paper's. The sample table records approximately 550,000 distinct CDR3 sequences; approximately 13% of these occur just once. The biggest ten clones account for about 14% of the sample.

The receptor's source is a man aged 25-40 years who received the YFV17D yellow fever vaccine. This sequence uses TRBV19 and TRBJ2-2; the D segment could be TRBD1, given 5 matching bases. The source material was PBMCs, sampled on the day of the yellow fever booster vaccination. The DNA sequence is TGTGCCAGTAGTATTGGCCTGGGGCAACGCACCGGGGAGCTGTTTTTT. Translated, it gives CASSIGLGQRTGELFF.